This T cell receptor beta chain was identified in a study of OX40 agonist ivuxolimab in advanced cancers. The protocol was immunoSEQ multiplex PCR, while the TCRdb copy is restricted to in-frame clones and leaves out a portion. This repertoire shows more than 12,000 clones, 80% found once; its top ten account for about 35%. The sequence was obtained from an adult with an advanced solid tumor such as melanoma, head and neck, liver or kidney cancer. Material: CD4+ or CD8+ T cells sorted from blood, obtained in a trial of the OX40 agonist ivuxolimab.

The CDR3 spells CASRAWDTEAFF. DNA of the CDR3: TGCGCCAGCCGGGCGTGGGACACTGAAGCTTTCTTT. This chain uses TRBV4-1 with TRBJ1-1; no clear D gene. The CDR3 runs 12 residues. Germline lookup yields CDR1 MGHRA and CDR2 YSYEKL. Trimming took off 8 bases at V and 3 bases at J, with 10 bases between the two ends.